The entry that follows covers one T cell receptor (beta chain) sequence. Its specificity is not known. This record belongs to a study of cytomegalovirus exposure and HLA in healthy donors. Study-wide context: Among about 179 million T cells, an earlier analysis found 117 million unique TCR beta sequences. Study-level results: A later analysis found common viral pathogens apparently linked to several of the most significant clusters. HLA allele associations emerged for roughly 17,000 TCR beta sequences in a later analysis, at 0.05 false discovery rate. Altogether, 160 or so TCR beta chains were recorded as cytomegalovirus-associated.

The CDR3 consists of 15 residues. Unmatched junction bases numbered 8, after V lost 3 bases and J lost 5 bases. Germline CDR1 and CDR2: KGHSH and LQKENI. With 60 Vbeta and 13 Jbeta primers, the PCR was carried out. The data were produced by immunoSEQ multiplex PCR, yet TCRdb's version contains in-frame clones alone and is incomplete. The specimen's table records around 70,000 clones. The TCR originated in a boy younger than 18 in good health and CMV-seronegative. Sequencing input: PBMCs. This chain links TRBV18 with TRBJ1-1; 8 bases are a match to TRBD1. The CDR3 region is CASSPSQGDGTEAFF. The CDR3 DNA reads TGTGCCAGCTCACCTTCACAGGGGGATGGTACTGAAGCTTTCTTT.